One T cell receptor (beta chain) is described in this entry. CD45RA+ naive and CD45RA-negative memory subsets were separated from CD4+ cells. This sample was taken from a study of shared clonotypes between healthy human individuals. TCRdb keeps only in-frame clones here, not all; method: immunoSEQ multiplex PCR. The sample lists more than 1,200,000 clones; 98% were seen once. Germline-derived CDR1 and CDR2 are ENHRY and SYGVKD. J was trimmed by 8 bases and V by 6 bases; bases with no gene match: 5. The CDR3 length is 13 residues. V and J are TRBV10-3 and TRBJ1-4; 8 bases are a match to TRBD1. The source of this sequence is a man aged 30 to 45 in good health. The sequencing input was naive CD4+ T cells sorted from blood. Indicated subset: CD45RA+ positively selected. The CDR3 bases are TGTGCCATCAGGGACAGGGTGGAAGAAAAACTGTTTTTT. Translating gives CAIRDRVEEKLFF.